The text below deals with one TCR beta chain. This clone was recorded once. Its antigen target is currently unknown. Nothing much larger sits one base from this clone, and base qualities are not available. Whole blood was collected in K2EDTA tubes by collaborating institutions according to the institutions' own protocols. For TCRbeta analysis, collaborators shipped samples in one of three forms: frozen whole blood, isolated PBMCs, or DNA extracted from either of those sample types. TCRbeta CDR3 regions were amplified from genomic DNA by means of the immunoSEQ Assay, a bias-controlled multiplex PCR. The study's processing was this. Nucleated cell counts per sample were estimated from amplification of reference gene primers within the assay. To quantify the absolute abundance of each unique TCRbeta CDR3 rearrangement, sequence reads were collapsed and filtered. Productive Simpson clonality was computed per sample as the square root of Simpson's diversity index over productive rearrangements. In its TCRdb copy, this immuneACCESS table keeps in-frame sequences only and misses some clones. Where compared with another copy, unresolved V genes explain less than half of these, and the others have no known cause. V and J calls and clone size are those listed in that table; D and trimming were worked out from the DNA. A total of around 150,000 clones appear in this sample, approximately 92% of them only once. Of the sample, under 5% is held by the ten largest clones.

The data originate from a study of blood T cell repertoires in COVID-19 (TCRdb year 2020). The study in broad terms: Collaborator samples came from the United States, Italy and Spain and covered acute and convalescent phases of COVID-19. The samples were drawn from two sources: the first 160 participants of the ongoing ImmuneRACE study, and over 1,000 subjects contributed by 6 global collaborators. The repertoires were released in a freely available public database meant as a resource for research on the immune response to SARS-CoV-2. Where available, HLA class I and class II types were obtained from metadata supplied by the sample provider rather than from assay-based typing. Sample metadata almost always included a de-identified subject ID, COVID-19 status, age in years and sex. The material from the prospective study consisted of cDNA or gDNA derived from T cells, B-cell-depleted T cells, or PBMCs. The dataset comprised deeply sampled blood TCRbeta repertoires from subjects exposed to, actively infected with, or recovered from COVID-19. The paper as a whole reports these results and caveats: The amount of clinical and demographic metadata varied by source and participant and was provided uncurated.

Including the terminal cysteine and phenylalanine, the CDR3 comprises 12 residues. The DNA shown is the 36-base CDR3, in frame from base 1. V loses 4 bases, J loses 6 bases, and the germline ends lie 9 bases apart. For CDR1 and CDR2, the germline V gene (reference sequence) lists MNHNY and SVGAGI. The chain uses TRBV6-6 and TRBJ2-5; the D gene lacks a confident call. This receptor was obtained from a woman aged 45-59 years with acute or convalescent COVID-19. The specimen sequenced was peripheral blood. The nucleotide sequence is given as TGTGCCAGCAGTTCCTATGTACAGACCCAGTACTTC. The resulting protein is CASSSYVQTQYF.